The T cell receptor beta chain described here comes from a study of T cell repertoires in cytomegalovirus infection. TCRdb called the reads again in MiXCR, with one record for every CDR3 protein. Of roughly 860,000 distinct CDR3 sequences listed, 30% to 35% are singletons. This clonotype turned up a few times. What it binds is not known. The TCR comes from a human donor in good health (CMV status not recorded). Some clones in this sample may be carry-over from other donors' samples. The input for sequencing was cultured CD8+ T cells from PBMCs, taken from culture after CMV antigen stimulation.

In DNA form, the CDR3 reads TGTGCCACTCTACTTCGGACAGCCTCTGGAAACACCATATATTTT. This translates into CATLLRTASGNTIYF. This rearrangement joins TRBV19 to TRBJ1-3; TRBD1 might be the D (6 bases). CDR1 and CDR2 (germline): LNHDA, SQIVND (reference sequence). The CDR3 contains 15 residues. V dropped 10 bases and J dropped 0 bases, with 16 bases sitting between them.